The 20 T cell receptor beta chains below come from one sample, sequenced in a study of regulatory dendritic cells for organ transplantation. The assay was immunoSEQ multiplex PCR, and TCRdb's table has in-frame clones only and misses some. The table includes fewer than 40,000 clones, approximately 91% detected once. Sequenced material: naive CD4+ T cells from blood. Subset given: CD45RA+ naive T cells. All receptors derive from a human donor in good health.

The gene calls are TRBV18 and TRBJ2-1; 9 nucleotides line up with TRBD1. The CDR3 sequence is 15 residues long. Germline lookup yields CDR1 KGHSH and CDR2 LQKENI. With 0 bases clipped from V and 9 bases from J, the junction kept 6 bases outside the gene matches. CDR3 bases: TGTGCCAGCTCACCACCGGGACAGGGAAGGAGTGAGCAGTTCTTC. This sequence encodes CASSPPGQGRSEQFF.

V and J are TRBV2 and TRBJ1-4, with D hard to call. This CDR3 is 14 amino acids long. Looked up from germline, CDR1 is SNHLY and CDR2 is FYNNEI. Trimming pared 7 bases from V and 0 bases from J, leaving 9 bases between. In DNA form, the CDR3 reads TGTGCCAGCACCTTCGGGGCAACTAATGAAAAACTGTTTTTT. Its translation: CASTFGATNEKLFF.

V gene TRBV19 combines with J gene TRBJ2-7, with 10 bases lining up with TRBD1. Germline V gene lookup returns CDR1 LNHDA and CDR2 SQIVND (reference sequence). The CDR3 is 17 amino acids. Trimming took 3 bases from V and 7 from J; bases not matched to a gene: 15. CDR3 in DNA: TGTGCCAGTAGTATGGCTCAGCGGGACAGGGGTTCGCAAGAGCAGTACTTC. Translation gives CASSMAQRDRGSQEQYF.

The rearrangement links TRBV10-3 to TRBJ1-2; 7 bases line up with TRBD1. The germline V gene has CDR1 ENHRY and CDR2 SYGVKD. This CDR3 contains 15 residues. V shed 2 bases, J shed 1 base, and the junction held 4 bases outside the gene matches. In DNA, the CDR3 is TGTGCCATCAGTGAGGTGACAGGGAATAACTATGGCTACACCTTC. This translates into CAISEVTGNNYGYTF.

With respect to this clone: Because the CDR3 is missing its conserved closing phenylalanine or tryptophan, this is likely a read error. J is TRBJ1-6 and V is TRBV7-2, with D unresolved. V gave up 5 bases and J gave up 6 bases, with 8 bases separating them. CDR3 size: 13 residues. Germline CDR1 is SGHTA and CDR2 is FQGNSA. CDR3 in amino acids: CASSPNINSPLHI. The DNA of the CDR3 is TGTGCCAGCAGCCCGAACATTAATTCACCCCTCCACATT.

This rearrangement joins TRBV18 to TRBJ1-1, with unresolved D. Germline V gene lookup returns CDR1 KGHSH and CDR2 LQKENI. CDR3 size: 15 residues. V lost 2 bases, J lost 4 bases, and 14 bases lay in between. Here the CDR3 reads CASSPMGGSVTEAFF. CDR3 in DNA: TGTGCCAGCTCACCAATGGGAGGGTCGGTCACTGAAGCTTTCTTT. Variable domain in full (rest from reference TRBV18 and TRBJ1-1): NAGVMQNPRHLVRRRGQEARLRCSPMKGHSHVYWYRQLPEEGLKFMVYLQKENIIDESGMPKERFSAEFPKEGPSILRIQQVVRGDSAAYFCASSPMGGSVTEAFFGQGTRLTVV.

The chain couples TRBV20-1 to TRBJ2-7, with D possibly called TRBD1 or TRBD2 (5 bases each). The germline V gene has CDR1 DFQATT and CDR2 SNEGSKA (reference sequence). The CDR3 consists of 11 residues. V was shortened by 6 bases and J by 4 bases, with 10 bases between the two germline ends. The CDR3 sequence is CSALGPYEQYF. The CDR3 nucleotides are TGCAGTGCCCTGGGACCTTACGAGCAGTACTTC.

The rearrangement joins TRBV4-3 to TRBJ1-2; D is possibly TRBD1 (6 bases). Deletions cut 0 bases from V and 8 bases from J, with 13 bases between. This CDR3 is 14 amino acids long. Germline V lookup: CDR1 LGHNA, CDR2 YSLEER. Here the CDR3 reads CASSQDRWGAGYTF. The CDR3 DNA is TGCGCCAGCAGCCAAGATCGTTGGGGGGCGGGCTACACCTTC.

The V gene is TRBV7-2, the J gene TRBJ2-7; D unclear. Per germline, CDR1 SGHTA and CDR2 FQGNSA. The CDR3 is made up of 12 amino acids. Trimming took 1 base from V and 3 from J, leaving 4 bases between them. DNA for the CDR3: TGTGCCAGCAGCTTAGACGTCTACGAGCAGTACTTC. Its translation is CASSLDVYEQYF.

This rearrangement joins TRBV19 to TRBJ2-7; D might be TRBD2 (5 bases). Germline V CDR1 and CDR2: LNHDA, SQIVND (reference sequence). The CDR3 spans 12 residues. The germline V and J ends were trimmed by 6 bases and 3 bases, with 9 bases remaining between them. The CDR3 sequence: CASSDGNYEQYF. DNA of the CDR3: TGTGCCAGTAGCGACGGGAACTACGAGCAGTACTTC.

In its sample, this clone was seen once. The V gene is TRBV5-1, the J gene TRBJ1-5; D unclear. Germline-derived CDR1 and CDR2 are SGHRS and YFSETQ. V lost 0 bases to trimming and J lost 1 base, with 5 bases between them. The CDR3 has 14 residues. The CDR3, as DNA: TGCGCCAGCAGCTTGGCGGGGAGCAATCAGCCCCAGCATTTT. It specifies CASSLAGSNQPQHF.

To note about this clone: Relative to the germline gene, one junction end is altered; a read error may explain this. The rearrangement joins TRBV6-6 to TRBJ1-4, with 9 bases lining up with TRBD1. Germline CDR1 is MNHNY and CDR2 is SVGAGI (reference sequence). The CDR3 runs to 14 residues. In DNA, the CDR3 is TGTGCCAGCAATTACAGGGGGCTTAGTGAAAAACTGTTTTTT. Its translation: CASNYRGLSEKLFF.

The rearrangement joins TRBV7-9 to TRBJ1-4, with D possibly matching TRBD1 (5 bases). The CDR3 totals 14 residues. Between the trimmed V and J ends, which lost 3 bases and 6 bases, there was a span of 11 bases. From germline, CDR1 is SEHNR and CDR2 FQNEAQ (reference sequence). CDR3 in amino acids: CASSLEGPHEKLFF. The CDR3 DNA sequence: TGTGCCAGCAGCTTGGAGGGGCCTCATGAAAAACTGTTTTTT. The whole variable domain, filled in from reference TRBV7-9 and TRBJ1-4, reads DTGVSQNPRHKITKRGQNVTFRCDPISEHNRLYWYRQTLGQGPEFLTYFQNEAQLEKSRLLSDRFSAERPKGSFSTLEIQRTEQGDSAMYLCASSLEGPHEKLFFGSGTQLSVL.

The chain has TRBV2 and TRBJ1-1; 9 bases map to TRBD1. Looked up from germline, CDR1 is SNHLY and CDR2 is FYNNEI. J was trimmed by 5 bases and V by 6 bases; bases with no gene match: 10. The CDR3 is 15 amino acids. The CDR3: CASRANRGRSTEAFF. In nucleotides, the CDR3 is TGTGCCAGCAGGGCCAACAGGGGGCGGAGTACTGAAGCTTTCTTT.

This clone has more than one count but fewer than ten. This rearrangement joins TRBV28 to TRBJ2-7, with D perhaps TRBD1 or TRBD2 (5 bases each). Germline V gene data show CDR1 as MDHEN and CDR2 as SYDVKM. The V gene lost 7 bases and the J gene lost 6 bases, with 22 bases spanning the gap. CDR3 length: 15 residues. As DNA, the CDR3 is TGTGCCAGCATGAGGGGATCCTCGGGGTCCCCCGAGCAGTACTTC. Its protein is CASMRGSSGSPEQYF.

The chain recombines TRBV28 with TRBJ2-7; the D is unclear. The CDR3 length is 14 residues. V was pared by 6 bases and J by 7 bases, with 19 bases between. Germline V lookup: CDR1 MDHEN, CDR2 SYDVKM. The CDR3 DNA is TGTGCCAGCAGCCGACGCCCGGGTCGGGTGGAGCAGTACTTC. Encoded protein: CASSRRPGRVEQYF.

The V call is TRBV30, the J call TRBJ2-3, with a possible D match to TRBD1 (5 bases). Germline V gene sequence: CDR1 GTSNPN, CDR2 SVGIG (reference sequence). Trimming removed 2 bases from V and 6 bases from J, with 9 bases in between. The CDR3 loop spans 12 amino acids. The CDR3 nucleotides are TGTGCCTGGAGTACCAGGGTTGATACGCAGTATTTT. Its protein product is CAWSTRVDTQYF.

The CDR3 is CASSLSRGPNTGELFF. As DNA, the CDR3 is TGTGCCAGCAGCTTAAGCCGGGGGCCTAACACCGGGGAGCTGTTTTTT. J is TRBJ2-2 and V is TRBV7-3, with D perhaps TRBD1 or TRBD2 (6 bases each). The length of the CDR3 is 16 residues. Trimming took 1 base from V and 2 from J, leaving 11 bases between them. Germline values: CDR1 SGHTA, CDR2 FQGTGA.

This clone was detected only once. This chain joins TRBV28 and TRBJ2-5, with unresolved D. Deletions cut 2 bases from V and 5 bases from J, with 12 bases between. This CDR3 contains 14 residues. The germline V gene encodes CDR1 MDHEN and CDR2 SYDVKM. The DNA for the CDR3 is TGTGCCAGCAGTTTAGTCGTCGTCGGCGAGACCCAGTACTTC. Residues: CASSLVVVGETQYF.

This chain uses TRBV30 with TRBJ2-7; 8 nucleotides agree with TRBD2. V lost 2 bases and J lost 7; bases outside the gene matches: 13. Looked up from germline, CDR1 is GTSNPN and CDR2 is SVGIG (reference sequence). The CDR3 spans 15 residues. CDR3 DNA: TGTGCCTGGAGTCCCTGGACTAGCAGCTACGGGGAGCAGTACTTC. Its protein is CAWSPWTSSYGEQYF.